These 25 T cell receptor beta chains originate from one sample sequenced in a study of cytotoxic CD8 clonotypes in ibrutinib-treated CLL. The table came from immunoSEQ multiplex PCR; TCRdb's copy has only in-frame clones and leaves some out. The sample lists fewer than 55,000 clones, around 60% occurring once. The specimen was PBMCs, collected after 24 months of ibrutinib treatment. The receptor source for this set is a human donor with chronic lymphocytic leukemia.

There are a few counts of this clone. The chain uses TRBV10-2 and TRBJ1-1, with TRBD1 as a possible D gene (6 bases). This CDR3 spans 16 amino acids. Looked up from germline, CDR1 is WSHSY and CDR2 is SAAADI. Trimming cost V 6 bases and J 2 bases, with 19 bases left between them. The CDR3 is CASSPPGGQGNTEAFF. For the CDR3, the DNA is TGCGCCAGCAGCCCCCCCGGGGGCCAGGGCAACACTGAAGCTTTCTTT.

This sequence joins TRBV12-5 and TRBJ1-6, with D possibly TRBD1 on 6 matching bases. CDR1 LGHNT and CDR2 FRNRAP come from the germline V gene. This CDR3 is 13 amino acids long. V dropped 0 bases and J dropped 9 bases, with 6 bases sitting between them. The CDR3 protein is CASGLVQGSPLHF. DNA of the CDR3: TGTGCTAGTGGTTTGGTACAGGGTTCACCCCTCCACTTT.

This clone appeared a few times. The chain couples TRBV6-1 to TRBJ2-2, with D possibly matching TRBD2 (5 bases). The CDR3 length is 12 residues. V was trimmed by 6 bases and J by 5 bases, leaving 7 bases between them. Germline CDR1 is MNHNS and CDR2 is SASEGT. This chain's CDR3 is CASRRLTGELFF. In DNA, the CDR3 is TGTGCCAGCAGGCGACTAACCGGGGAGCTGTTTTTT.

V gene TRBV7-9 combines with J gene TRBJ1-4, with TRBD1 identical over 9 bases. The junction had 4 bases not matched to a gene; V was cut back by 1 base and J by 7 bases. The CDR3 covers 15 residues. Germline V lookup: CDR1 SEHNR, CDR2 FQNEAQ (reference sequence). CDR3 nucleotides: TGTGCCAGCAGCTTAGGGGACAGGGCGAGTGAAAAACTGTTTTTT. It codes for CASSLGDRASEKLFF.

J is TRBJ1-4 and V is TRBV5-1; D not certain. Trimming removed 4 bases from V and 7 bases from J, with 8 bases in between. CDR1 SGHRS and CDR2 YFSETQ come from the germline V gene. This CDR3 is built from 12 residues. Here the CDR3 reads CASSLLPEKLFF. The DNA of the CDR3 is TGCGCCAGCAGCCTCCTACCTGAAAAACTGTTTTTT.

This chain uses TRBV5-1 with TRBJ2-5, with 7 bases matching TRBD1. CDR1 and CDR2 (germline): SGHRS, YFSETQ. The CDR3 consists of 14 residues. J was trimmed by 4 bases and V by 0 bases; bases with no gene match: 3. CDR3 sequence reads: CASSLEGGGETQYF. CDR3 nucleotides: TGCGCCAGCAGCTTGGAAGGGGGCGGAGAGACCCAGTACTTC.

As to this clone: The sample has other DNA sequences that encode this CDR3 too. The chain is built from TRBV15 and TRBJ2-2; weak D call: TRBD2 (5 bases). V lost 11 bases to trimming and J lost 5 bases, with 12 bases between them. This CDR3 has 12 amino acids. Germline CDR1 reads LNHNV; CDR2 reads YYDKDF (reference sequence). This chain's CDR3 is CAAAGNTGELFF. The CDR3 nucleotides read TGTGCCGCAGCCGGGAATACCGGGGAGCTGTTTTTT.

The V call is TRBV4-1, the J call TRBJ1-1; D perhaps matches TRBD1 (5 bases). The V end lost 4 bases, the J end lost 0 bases, and 9 bases lay between the germline ends. Looked up from germline, CDR1 is MGHRA and CDR2 is YSYEKL. The CDR3 has 14 residues. The CDR3 here is CASSLEQVNTEAFF. In DNA form, the CDR3 reads TGCGCCAGCAGCCTAGAACAGGTGAACACTGAAGCTTTCTTT.

This chain links TRBV5-1 with TRBJ2-7, with 7 bases matching TRBD1. Trimming removed 0 bases from V and 0 bases from J; junction bases left unmatched: 6. CDR1 is SGHRS and CDR2 is YFSETQ in the germline V gene. This CDR3 is 16 amino acids long. This chain's CDR3 is CASSLGATGVSYEQYF. The CDR3 nucleotides read TGCGCCAGCAGCTTGGGGGCCACAGGGGTCTCCTACGAGCAGTACTTC.

This clone was detected a few times. This chain uses TRBV2 with TRBJ2-7; TRBD1 is a possible D gene (5 bases). Germline V gene sequence: CDR1 SNHLY, CDR2 FYNNEI. Trimming left V 3 bases short and J 7 bases short, with 7 bases between. The CDR3 runs 11 residues. The CDR3 is CASSDPGEQYF. CDR3 bases: TGTGCCAGCAGTGACCCAGGGGAGCAGTACTTC.

This chain joins TRBV25-1 and TRBJ1-1; a weak D match, TRBD1 (5 bases). Germline V gene lookup returns CDR1 MGHDK and CDR2 SYGVNS. Trimming left V 4 bases short and J 4 bases short, with 10 bases between. The CDR3 runs to 13 residues. CDR3 nucleotide sequence: TGTGCCAGCAGTGGAGGGGTTAGCACTGAAGCTTTCTTT. Its translation is CASSGGVSTEAFF.

The rearrangement joins TRBV6-5 to TRBJ1-1; D is ambiguous. Trimming stripped 7 bases from V and 1 base from J, with 10 bases between. Germline V gene data show CDR1 as MNHEY and CDR2 as SVGAGI. The CDR3 spans 13 residues. The CDR3 sequence is CASTEQWNTEAFF. Written as DNA, the CDR3 is TGTGCCAGCACCGAACAGTGGAACACTGAAGCTTTCTTT.

This chain links TRBV27 with TRBJ1-5, with a tentative D call TRBD1 (5 bases). V was pared by 1 base and J by 3 bases, with 13 bases between. The germline V gene has CDR1 MNHEY and CDR2 SMNVEV (reference sequence). The CDR3 spans 16 residues. This CDR3 reads CASSLFSGLANQPQHF. In nucleotides, the CDR3 is TGTGCCAGCAGTTTATTCTCAGGGTTGGCCAATCAGCCCCAGCATTTT.

The chain has TRBV19 and TRBJ2-3, with 8 bases fitting TRBD2. This CDR3 spans 14 amino acids. J lost 2 bases, V lost 7 bases, and 5 bases had no gene match. Looked up from germline, CDR1 is LNHDA and CDR2 is SQIVND (reference sequence). CDR3 sequence reads: CASKGGGTTDTQYF. CDR3 sequence (DNA): TGTGCCAGTAAAGGCGGGGGGACCACAGATACGCAGTATTTT.

This clone was found a few times. The chain carries TRBV11-2 and TRBJ2-1, with D possibly TRBD2 on 5 matching bases. The V end was cut by 7 bases, the J end by 8 bases, with 12 bases between. This CDR3 region has 12 residues. The V gene's germline CDR1 is SGHAT and CDR2 FQNNGV. The CDR3 bases are TGTGCCAGCACCTTGAGGGTCGATGAGCAGTTCTTC. Translating gives CASTLRVDEQFF.

In nucleotides, the CDR3 is TGTGCCAGCAGCCGAGGGGACAGGGTCCACGAGCAGTACTTC. Translation gives CASSRGDRVHEQYF. This chain connects TRBV6-6 to TRBJ2-7; 9 nucleotides match TRBD1. This CDR3 spans 14 amino acids. Trimming cost V 6 bases and J 5 bases; bases outside gene matches: 8. Germline CDR1 and CDR2: MNHNY and SVGAGI (reference sequence).

The CDR3, as DNA: TGTGCCACCAAACAGGGGGCGGCCTACGAGCAGTACTTC. Amino acids: CATKQGAAYEQYF. The rearrangement uses TRBV6-5 and TRBJ2-7; 9 bases agree with TRBD1. Germline-derived CDR1 and CDR2 are MNHEY and SVGAGI. The V and J ends lost 10 bases and 2 bases, in that order; junction bases with no gene match: 6. The CDR3 spans 13 residues.

This clone showed up many times. The V and J genes are TRBV19 and TRBJ2-7; the match to TRBD2 covers 10 bases. V lost 5 bases to trimming and J lost 7 bases; unmatched junction nucleotides: 5. This CDR3 has 13 residues. CDR1 is LNHDA, CDR2 SQIVND, per germline (reference sequence). CDR3 in amino acids: CASSHRTSGEQYF. CDR3 in DNA: TGTGCCAGTAGTCACCGGACTAGCGGAGAGCAGTACTTC.

This clone was counted only a few times. The genes are TRBV6-1 and TRBJ1-2, with D unclear. The CDR3 extends over 12 amino acids. Per the germline V gene, CDR1 is MNHNS and CDR2 is SASEGT. The germline V and J ends were trimmed by 7 bases and 7 bases, with 13 bases remaining between them. In DNA, the CDR3 is TGTGCCAGCATGCAGGAGGCAACTGGCTACACCTTC. Encoded protein: CASMQEATGYTF.

The chain carries TRBV10-1 and TRBJ1-1; D is undetermined. The CDR3 has 13 residues. CDR1 and CDR2 from the germline V gene are WNHNN and SYGVQD (reference sequence). V was shortened by 3 bases and J by 9 bases, with 14 bases between the two germline ends. CDR3 nucleotides: TGCGCCAGCAGTGAAACGACAAAGGATCAAGCTTTCTTT. It yields the protein CASSETTKDQAFF.

This clone has more than one count but fewer than ten. The chain couples TRBV19 to TRBJ2-3; D not resolved. Trimming removed 6 bases at V and 2 bases at J, with 12 bases between. The CDR3 extends over 14 amino acids. In germline, CDR1 is LNHDA, CDR2 SQIVND (reference sequence). CDR3 bases: TGTGCCAGTAGGAGGACCAGCACCACAGATACGCAGTATTTT. Protein sequence: CASRRTSTTDTQYF.

The V call is TRBV7-6, the J call TRBJ1-6; possible D gene TRBD1, 6 bases. The CDR3 spans 16 residues. V lost 8 bases to trimming and J lost 8 bases, with 22 bases between them. Germline V gene sequence: CDR1 SGHVS, CDR2 FNYEAQ. The CDR3 DNA follows: TGTGCCAGCGCCCGGGGATCCGGGACACCTGATTCACCCCTCCACTTT. Protein sequence: CASARGSGTPDSPLHF.

In this sample, this clone turned up once. The chain links TRBV2 to TRBJ2-7, with 9 nucleotides matching TRBD1. With 6 bases clipped from V and 3 bases from J, the junction kept 3 bases outside the gene matches. The germline V gene encodes CDR1 SNHLY and CDR2 FYNNEI. This CDR3 spans 13 amino acids. CDR3 sequence reads: CASRQGASYEQYF. The CDR3 coding sequence is TGTGCCAGCAGACAGGGGGCGAGCTACGAGCAGTACTTC.

The rearrangement uses TRBV2 and TRBJ2-7, with D perhaps TRBD1 or TRBD2 (5 bases each). Trimming took 3 bases from V and 3 from J, leaving 15 bases between them. The CDR3 consists of 15 residues. CDR1 and CDR2 from the germline V gene are SNHLY and FYNNEI. CDR3 in amino acids: CASSDRAGSRYEQYF. In nucleotides, the CDR3 is TGTGCCAGCAGTGATAGGGCAGGGAGCCGCTACGAGCAGTACTTC.

This clone came up many times. This sequence joins TRBV27 and TRBJ2-7, with TRBD2 matching over 12 bases. V was pared by 4 bases and J by 6 bases, with 4 bases of the junction left unmatched. Germline assignment: CDR1 MNHEY and CDR2 SMNVEV (reference sequence). The CDR3 runs 14 residues. CDR3 bases: TGTGCCAGCAGTTCAGGACTAGCGGGGTCCGAGCAGTACTTC. This translates into CASSSGLAGSEQYF.